The clone carrying this T cell receptor (beta chain) was detected once. V was clipped by 6 bases and J by 1 base, with 14 bases between them. The CDR3 sequence is 15 residues long. Looked up from germline, CDR1 is MNHEY and CDR2 is SVGEGT. The data derive from a study of blood T cell repertoires in COVID-19. Study overall: The analysed material was cDNA or gDNA that came from T cells, B-cell-depleted T cells, or PBMCs.

Using immunoSEQ multiplex PCR, the repertoire was profiled, and TCRdb retains in-frame clones only, with some absent. The top ten clones hold approximately 8.3% of a sample with more than 55,000 clones, 80% to 90% of them seen once. The sequenced sample consisted of peripheral blood. V usage is TRBV6-2 or TRBV6-3 and J usage is TRBJ2-3; maybe TRBD1 (5 bases). This clonotype was sampled from a human donor with active COVID-19. The donor label of this sample is uncertain. The CDR3 sequence: CASSPRIGGTDTQYF. In nucleotides, the CDR3 is TGTGCCAGCAGCCCTAGGATAGGGGGCACAGATACGCAGTATTTT.